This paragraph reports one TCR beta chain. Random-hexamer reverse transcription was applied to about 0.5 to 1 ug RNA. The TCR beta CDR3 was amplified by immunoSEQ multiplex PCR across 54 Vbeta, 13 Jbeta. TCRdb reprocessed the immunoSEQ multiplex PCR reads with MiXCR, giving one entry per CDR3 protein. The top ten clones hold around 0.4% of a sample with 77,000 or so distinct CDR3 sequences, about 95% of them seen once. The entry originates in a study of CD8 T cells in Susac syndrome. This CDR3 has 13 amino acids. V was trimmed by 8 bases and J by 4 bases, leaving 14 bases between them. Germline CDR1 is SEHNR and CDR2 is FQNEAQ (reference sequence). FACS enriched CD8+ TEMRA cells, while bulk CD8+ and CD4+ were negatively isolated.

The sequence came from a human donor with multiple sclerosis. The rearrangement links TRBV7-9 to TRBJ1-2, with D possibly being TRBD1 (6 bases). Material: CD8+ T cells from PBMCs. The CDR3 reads CASEFLGAYGYTF. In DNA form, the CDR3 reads TGTGCCAGCGAGTTCCTGGGGGCCTATGGCTACACCTTC.